Listed below are T cell receptor beta chains from one sample, sequenced in a study of post-analysis software for immune sequencing data. TCRdb reanalysed the PCR reads using MiXCR and keeps one entry per CDR3 protein. The data hold 600,000 to 700,000 distinct CDR3 sequences, with roughly three fifths observed a single time. The sequenced sample was blood. All receptors derive from a girl aged 2 to 9 with multiple sclerosis. Both conserved end residues are part of each CDR3. D genes are given only for firm matches. Some rows mark clone size as missing; the rest say once, few, many or name a class of expanded clone.

v_gene	j_gene	d_gene	abundance	CDR3aa	CDR3nt
TRBV12-3/TRBV12-4	TRBJ2-7	.	many	CASSLHSYEQYF	TGTGCCAGCAGTTTGCACAGCTACGAGCAGTACTTC
TRBV6-5	TRBJ2-3	TRBD1	.	CASSYSRGRGRTDTQYF	TGTGCCAGCAGTTACTCGAGGGGCAGGGGGCGCACAGATACGCAGTATTTT
TRBV29-1	TRBJ2-1	TRBD2	.	CSVAQRGLAGIYNEQFF	TGCAGCGTCGCCCAACGGGGTTTAGCGGGGATATACAATGAGCAGTTCTTC
TRBV7-2	TRBJ2-5	TRBD1	few	CASSPRRFGSTGGSRETQYF	TGTGCCAGCAGCCCACGCCGCTTCGGTTCCACAGGGGGCTCCCGGGAGACCCAGTACTTC
TRBV10-3	TRBJ1-4	.	.	CAISESGEFLFF	TGTGCCATCAGTGAGTCGGGGGAGTTCCTGTTTTTT
TRBV4-1	TRBJ1-2	TRBD1	.	CASSHLLGQGHYGYTF	TGCGCCAGCAGCCATCTCCTTGGACAGGGCCACTATGGCTACACCTTC
TRBV6-2/TRBV6-3	TRBJ1-2	.	.	CASTRGTGSYGYTF	TGTGCCAGCACCCGAGGGACGGGGTCTTATGGCTACACCTTC
TRBV5-1	TRBJ2-5	.	.	CASSFISGIQETQYF	TGCGCCAGCAGCTTTATTTCAGGAATCCAAGAGACCCAGTACTTC
TRBV24-1	TRBJ2-1	TRBD2	.	CATSDPAAGVSSYNEQFF	TGTGCCACCAGTGATCCCGCGGCGGGGGTGAGCTCCTACAATGAGCAGTTCTTC
TRBV7-2	TRBJ2-3	TRBD2	.	CASSLRTGGSVDTQYF	TGTGCCAGCAGCTTACGGACGGGAGGCTCCGTAGATACGCAGTATTTT
TRBV20-1	TRBJ2-1	TRBD2	.	CSAMEGGRGDEQFF	TGCAGTGCTATGGAGGGCGGGAGAGGTGATGAGCAGTTCTTC
TRBV12-3/TRBV12-4	TRBJ2-5	.	.	CASSRTGGTQYF	TGTGCCAGCAGCAGGACCGGAGGGACCCAGTACTTC
TRBV28	TRBJ2-3	.	.	CASSPPGGIGGTQYF	TGTGCCAGCAGTCCCCCCGGCGGGATTGGAGGTACGCAGTATTTT
TRBV12-3/TRBV12-4	TRBJ2-7	.	few	CASSFFQRATPSYEQYF	TGTGCCAGCAGTTTTTTCCAGCGGGCTACCCCTTCCTACGAGCAGTACTTC
TRBV5-1	TRBJ2-3	.	once	CASSYGGKWADTQYF	TGCGCCAGCAGCTATGGCGGTAAATGGGCAGATACGCAGTATTTT
TRBV20-1	TRBJ1-2	.	.	CSAIRQENYGYTF	TGCAGTGCTATTCGACAGGAGAACTATGGCTACACCTTC
TRBV12-3/TRBV12-4	TRBJ2-7	.	.	CASSLKAGVWEQYF	TGTGCCAGCAGTTTAAAGGCAGGGGTGTGGGAGCAGTACTTC
TRBV5-1	TRBJ2-3	TRBD1	.	CASSRGTGGADTQYF	TGCGCCAGCAGCCGGGGGACAGGGGGCGCGGATACGCAGTATTTT
TRBV20-1	TRBJ2-1	.	.	CSVRDEQFF	TGCAGCGTTAGAGATGAGCAGTTCTTC
TRBV5-1	TRBJ2-5	.	.	CASSTLTGSETQYF	TGCGCCAGCAGCACCCTAACAGGGTCCGAGACCCAGTACTTC
TRBV27	TRBJ2-1	.	.	CASSLWAGSRLGDEQFF	TGTGCCAGCAGTTTATGGGCAGGGAGCCGCTTGGGGGATGAGCAGTTCTTC
TRBV4-3	TRBJ1-2	TRBD1	.	CASSQGQPNLDYGYTF	TGCGCCAGCAGCCAGGGACAGCCGAATCTGGACTATGGCTACACCTTC
TRBV11-2	TRBJ2-4	TRBD1	.	CASSLGQGAQHIQYF	TGTGCCAGCAGCTTAGGACAGGGGGCGCAGCACATTCAGTACTTC
TRBV3-1	TRBJ2-1	TRBD2	.	CASSPDSGGAYNEQFF	TGTGCCAGCAGCCCCGATAGCGGGGGAGCTTACAATGAGCAGTTCTTC
TRBV7-2	TRBJ2-3	TRBD1	.	CASSTEPGGFEYF	TGTGCCAGCAGCACCGAACCAGGGGGATTTGAGTATTTT
TRBV12-3/TRBV12-4	TRBJ2-7	TRBD2	.	CASSQSGRKGEQYF	TGTGCCAGCAGTCAGAGCGGGAGAAAAGGCGAGCAGTACTTC
TRBV7-9	TRBJ2-7	TRBD1	.	CASSSGDGTGTYEQYF	TGTGCCAGCAGCTCAGGTGACGGGACAGGGACCTACGAGCAGTACTTC
TRBV4-2	TRBJ1-1	TRBD1	few	CASSQEGTGEAFF	TGTGCCAGCAGCCAAGAGGGGACAGGGGAAGCTTTCTTT
TRBV7-9	TRBJ2-1	.	once	CACSFMFRGSSYNEQFF	TGTGCCTGCAGCTTTATGTTCAGGGGAAGCTCCTACAATGAGCAGTTCTTC
TRBV7-2	TRBJ2-5	TRBD1	.	CASSLDFGTGGETQYF	TGTGCCAGCAGCTTAGATTTTGGGACAGGGGGAGAGACCCAGTACTTC
TRBV29-1	TRBJ1-2	.	.	CSVQTNYGHTF	TGCAGCGTTCAGACGAACTATGGCCACACCTTC
TRBV5-1	TRBJ2-3	TRBD2	.	CASSLVGTSRSTDTQYF	TGCGCCAGCAGCTTGGTCGGGACTAGCAGAAGCACAGATACGCAGTATTTT
TRBV20-1	TRBJ1-1	.	.	CSALRQQAEAFF	TGCAGTGCCCTTCGACAGCAGGCTGAAGCTTTCTTT
TRBV12-3/TRBV12-4	TRBJ1-4	.	.	CASSLGADEKLFF	TGTGCCAGCAGTTTGGGGGCAGACGAAAAACTGTTTTTT
TRBV19	TRBJ1-5	.	once	CASSIDQGSRNQPQHF	TGTGCCAGTAGTATAGATCAAGGCAGTCGGAATCAGCCCCAGCATTTT
TRBV20-1	TRBJ2-3	.	.	CSASDTGTSTDTQYF	TGCAGTGCTAGTGACACAGGTACTAGCACAGATACGCAGTATTTT
TRBV7-9	TRBJ2-7	.	.	CASSLSLLNEQYF	TGTGCCAGCAGCTTATCCCTTCTTAACGAGCAGTACTTC
TRBV5-1	TRBJ2-3	TRBD1	.	CASSSDRITDTQYF	TGCGCCAGCAGCTCGGACAGGATCACAGATACGCAGTATTTT
TRBV5-1	TRBJ2-1	TRBD2	.	CASSLRTSGGDEQFF	TGCGCCAGCAGCTTGCGGACTAGCGGGGGCGATGAGCAGTTCTTC
TRBV29-1	TRBJ2-5	TRBD1	.	CSAETGGERETQYF	TGCAGCGCCGAGACAGGGGGAGAACGAGAGACCCAGTACTTC
TRBV12-3/TRBV12-4	TRBJ2-7	.	few	CASSLSPGVTYEQYF	TGTGCCAGCAGTTTGTCTCCCGGGGTCACCTACGAGCAGTACTTC
TRBV5-1	TRBJ2-5	.	few	CVQETQYF	TGCGTTCAAGAGACCCAGTACTTC
TRBV5-1	TRBJ2-1	TRBD2	.	CASSWGTSGPNEQFF	TGCGCCAGCAGCTGGGGGACTAGCGGACCGAATGAGCAGTTCTTC
TRBV29-1	TRBJ1-1	TRBD1	.	CSASIGTGGTEAFF	TGCAGCGCCTCAATCGGGACAGGGGGCACTGAAGCTTTCTTT
TRBV5-5	TRBJ1-2	.	.	CASSLDSIGYGYTF	TGTGCCAGCAGCTTGGATTCGATAGGCTATGGCTACACCTTC
TRBV20-1	TRBJ1-2	.	few	CSAPGGNYGYTF	TGCAGCGCCCCCGGGGGGAACTATGGCTACACCTTC
TRBV9	TRBJ1-5	.	.	CASSVESGRNQPQHF	TGTGCCAGCAGCGTAGAGTCGGGGCGAAATCAGCCCCAGCATTTT
TRBV12-3/TRBV12-4	TRBJ2-5	.	few	CASSPDSPRQETQYF	TGTGCCAGCAGTCCCGACAGCCCTCGACAAGAGACCCAGTACTTC
TRBV12-3/TRBV12-4	TRBJ2-1	.	.	CASREAQSSYNEQFF	TGTGCCAGCAGGGAGGCCCAAAGCTCCTACAATGAGCAGTTCTTC
TRBV6-1	TRBJ2-7	TRBD1	.	CASSPQPGQGFDEQYF	TGTGCCAGCAGTCCCCAGCCGGGACAGGGGTTCGACGAGCAGTACTTC
TRBV11-2	TRBJ2-3	TRBD1	.	CASSKRQGPPRTDTQYF	TGTGCCAGCAGCAAACGACAGGGGCCCCCGCGGACGGATACGCAGTATTTT
TRBV2	TRBJ2-5	.	.	CASSPETGAGETQYF	TGTGCCAGCAGCCCTGAGACGGGGGCGGGAGAGACCCAGTACTTC
TRBV4-1	TRBJ1-1	.	.	CASSQDRQTFTEAFF	TGCGCCAGCAGCCAAGACCGACAGACCTTCACTGAAGCTTTCTTT
TRBV6-5	TRBJ2-4	TRBD1	.	CASSPSTGQIENIQYF	TGTGCCAGCAGCCCGTCCACGGGACAGATCGAAAACATTCAGTACTTC
TRBV6-5	TRBJ2-3	.	few	CASSPTGLMGGDTQYF	TGTGCCAGCAGTCCAACAGGGTTGATGGGGGGAGATACGCAGTATTTT